Included here is one T cell receptor beta chain sequence, with context. V lost 4 bases and J lost 7; bases outside the gene matches: 9. CDR3 length equals 16 residues. Germline CDR1 MNHNS, CDR2 SASEGT. The source of the sample is a study of shared clonotypes between healthy human individuals. The protocol was immunoSEQ multiplex PCR, while the TCRdb copy is restricted to in-frame clones and leaves out a portion. The table lists 2 million to 2.5 million clones, 85% to 95% of them singletons. The genes are TRBV6-1 and TRBJ2-1, with 11 positions matching TRBD2. This TCR came from a man younger than 35 in good health. Sequenced: naive CD4+ T cells sorted from blood. Subset noted: CD45RA+ positively selected. CDR3 residues: CASSVQTSGNLNEQFF. CDR3 DNA: TGTGCCAGCAGTGTTCAGACTAGCGGGAATTTGAATGAGCAGTTCTTC.